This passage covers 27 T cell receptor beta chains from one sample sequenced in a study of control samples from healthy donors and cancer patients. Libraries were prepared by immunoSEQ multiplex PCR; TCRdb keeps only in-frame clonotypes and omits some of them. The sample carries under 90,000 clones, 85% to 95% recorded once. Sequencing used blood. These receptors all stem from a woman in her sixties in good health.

CDR3 in amino acids: CASSLDVKGARTGELFF. CDR3 DNA: TGTGCCAGCAGCTTAGATGTAAAGGGGGCCAGAACCGGGGAGCTGTTTTTT. V gene TRBV11-3 combines with J gene TRBJ2-2, with 7 bases aligning to TRBD1. Trimming cost V 0 bases and J 5 bases; bases outside gene matches: 9. CDR1 is SGHNT and CDR2 is YENEEA in the germline V gene. The CDR3 runs 17 residues.

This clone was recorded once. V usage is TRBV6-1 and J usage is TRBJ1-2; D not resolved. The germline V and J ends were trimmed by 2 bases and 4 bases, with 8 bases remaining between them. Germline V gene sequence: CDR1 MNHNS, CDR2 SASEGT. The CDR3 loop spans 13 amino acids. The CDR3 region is CASSEYGTYGYTF. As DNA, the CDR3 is TGTGCCAGCAGTGAATACGGAACCTATGGCTACACCTTC.

CDR3 in DNA: TGCGCCAGCACCAACGGGGTCGGGATTACAGATACGCAGTATTTT. The encoded protein is CASTNGVGITDTQYF. The V and J genes are TRBV5-1 and TRBJ2-3; the D gene is possibly TRBD2 (5 bases). This CDR3 contains 15 residues. Per the germline V gene, CDR1 is SGHRS and CDR2 is YFSETQ. V lost 6 bases and J 3 bases, leaving 17 bases between the germline ends.

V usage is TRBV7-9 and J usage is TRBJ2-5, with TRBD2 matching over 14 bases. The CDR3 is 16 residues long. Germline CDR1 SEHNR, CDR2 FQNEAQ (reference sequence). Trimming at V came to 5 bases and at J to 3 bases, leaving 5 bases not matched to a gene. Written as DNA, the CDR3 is TGTGCCAGCAGCCCGGGACTAGCGGGAGTAAAAGAGACCCAGTACTTC. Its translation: CASSPGLAGVKETQYF.

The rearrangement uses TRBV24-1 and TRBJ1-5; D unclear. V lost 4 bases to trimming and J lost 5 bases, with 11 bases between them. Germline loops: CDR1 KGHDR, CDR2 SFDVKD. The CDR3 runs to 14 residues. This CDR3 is CATSDTTGDQPQHF. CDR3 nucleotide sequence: TGTGCCACCAGTGACACCACCGGGGATCAGCCCCAGCATTTT.

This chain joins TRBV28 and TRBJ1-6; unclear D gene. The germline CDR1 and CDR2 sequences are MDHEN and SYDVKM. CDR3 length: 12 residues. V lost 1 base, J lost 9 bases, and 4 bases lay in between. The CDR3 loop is CASSLFSSPLHF. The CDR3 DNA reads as TGTGCCAGCAGTTTATTCAGTTCACCCCTCCACTTT.

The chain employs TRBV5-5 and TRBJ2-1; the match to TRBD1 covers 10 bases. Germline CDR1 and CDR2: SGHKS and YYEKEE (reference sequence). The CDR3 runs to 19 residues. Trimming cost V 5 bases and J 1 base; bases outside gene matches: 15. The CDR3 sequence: CASRNTRPGQGTSYNEQFF. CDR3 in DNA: TGTGCCAGCAGAAATACCAGACCGGGACAGGGGACATCCTACAATGAGCAGTTCTTC.

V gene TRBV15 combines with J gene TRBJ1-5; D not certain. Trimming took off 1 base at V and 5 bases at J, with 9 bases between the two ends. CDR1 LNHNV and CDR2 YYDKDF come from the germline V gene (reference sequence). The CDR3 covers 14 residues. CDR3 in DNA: TGTGCCACCAGCAGAGTTGGGGATTATCAGCCCCAGCATTTT. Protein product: CATSRVGDYQPQHF.

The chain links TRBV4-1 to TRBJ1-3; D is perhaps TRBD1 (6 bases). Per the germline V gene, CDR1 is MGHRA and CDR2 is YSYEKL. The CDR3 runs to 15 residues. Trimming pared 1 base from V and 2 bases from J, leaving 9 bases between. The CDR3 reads CASSQGSGAGNTIYF. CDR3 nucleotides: TGCGCCAGCAGCCAAGGGTCAGGGGCTGGAAACACCATATATTTT.

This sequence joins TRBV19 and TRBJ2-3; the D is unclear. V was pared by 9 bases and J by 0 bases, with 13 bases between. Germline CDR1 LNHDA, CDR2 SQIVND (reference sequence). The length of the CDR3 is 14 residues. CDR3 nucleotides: TGTGCCAGCTCCCATAGGCGGAGCACAGATACGCAGTATTTT. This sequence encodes CASSHRRSTDTQYF.

CDR3 bases: TGTGCCAGCAGCGTAGCTACGGGCAGCAACTATGGCTACACCTTC. Amino acid sequence: CASSVATGSNYGYTF. The V gene is TRBV9, the J gene TRBJ1-2; no reliable D call. V lost 0 bases and J 2 bases, leaving 11 bases between the germline ends. Germline V gene data show CDR1 as SGDLS and CDR2 as YYNGEE. The CDR3 consists of 15 residues.

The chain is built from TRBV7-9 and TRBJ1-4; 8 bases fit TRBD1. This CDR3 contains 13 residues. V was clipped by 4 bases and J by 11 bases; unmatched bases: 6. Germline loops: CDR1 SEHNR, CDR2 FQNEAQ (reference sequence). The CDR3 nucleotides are TGTGCCAGCAGCTCGACAGGGGCGCCGAAACTGTTTTTT. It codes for CASSSTGAPKLFF.

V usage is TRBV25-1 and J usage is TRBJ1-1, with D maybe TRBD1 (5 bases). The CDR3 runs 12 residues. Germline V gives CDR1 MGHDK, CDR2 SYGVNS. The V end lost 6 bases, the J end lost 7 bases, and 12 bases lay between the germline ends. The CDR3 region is CASSLIGGEAFF. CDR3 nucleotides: TGTGCCAGCAGCCTCATTGGGGGTGAAGCTTTCTTT.

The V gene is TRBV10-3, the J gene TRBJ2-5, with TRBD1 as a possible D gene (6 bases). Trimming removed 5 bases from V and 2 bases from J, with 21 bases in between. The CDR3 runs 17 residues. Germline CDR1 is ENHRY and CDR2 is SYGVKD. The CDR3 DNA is TGTGCCATCAGTCCGAGACAGGACCTGACCTCGCAAGAGACCCAGTACTTC. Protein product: CAISPRQDLTSQETQYF.

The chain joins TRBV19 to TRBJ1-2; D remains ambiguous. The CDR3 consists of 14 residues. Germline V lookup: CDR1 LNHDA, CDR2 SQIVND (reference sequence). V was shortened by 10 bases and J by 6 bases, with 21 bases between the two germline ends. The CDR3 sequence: CATYSGQADNGYTF. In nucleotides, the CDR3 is TGTGCCACCTATAGCGGGCAGGCCGATAATGGCTACACCTTC.

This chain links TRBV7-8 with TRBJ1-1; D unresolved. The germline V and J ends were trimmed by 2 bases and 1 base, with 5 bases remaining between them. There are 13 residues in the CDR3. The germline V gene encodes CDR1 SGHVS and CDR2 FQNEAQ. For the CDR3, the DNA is TGTGCCAGCAGCTTAATGAGGAACACTGAAGCTTTCTTT. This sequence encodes CASSLMRNTEAFF. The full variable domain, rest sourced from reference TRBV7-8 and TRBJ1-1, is GAGVSQSPRYKVAKRGQDVALRCDPISGHVSLFWYQQALGQGPEFLTYFQNEAQLDKSGLPSDRFFAERPEGSVSTLKIQRTQQEDSAVYLCASSLMRNTEAFFGQGTRLTVV.

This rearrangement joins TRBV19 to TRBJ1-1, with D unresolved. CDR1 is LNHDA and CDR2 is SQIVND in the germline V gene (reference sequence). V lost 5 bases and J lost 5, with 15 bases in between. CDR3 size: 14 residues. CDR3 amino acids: CASSPQRLGTEAFF. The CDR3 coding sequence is TGTGCCAGTAGTCCTCAGAGACTCGGAACTGAAGCTTTCTTT.

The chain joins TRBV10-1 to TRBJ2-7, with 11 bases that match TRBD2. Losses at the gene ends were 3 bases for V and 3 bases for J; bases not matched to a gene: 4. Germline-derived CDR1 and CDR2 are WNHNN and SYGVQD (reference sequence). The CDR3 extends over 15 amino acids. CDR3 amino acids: CASSDSGTSGYEQYF. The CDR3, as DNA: TGCGCCAGCAGTGATTCTGGGACTAGCGGCTACGAGCAGTACTTC.

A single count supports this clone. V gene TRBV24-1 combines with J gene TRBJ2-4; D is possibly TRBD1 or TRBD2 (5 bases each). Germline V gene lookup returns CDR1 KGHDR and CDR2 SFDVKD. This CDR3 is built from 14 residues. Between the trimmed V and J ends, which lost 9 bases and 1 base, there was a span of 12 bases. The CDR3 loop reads CATLQRGAKNIQYF. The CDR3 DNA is TGTGCCACCCTACAACGGGGCGCCAAAAACATTCAGTACTTC.

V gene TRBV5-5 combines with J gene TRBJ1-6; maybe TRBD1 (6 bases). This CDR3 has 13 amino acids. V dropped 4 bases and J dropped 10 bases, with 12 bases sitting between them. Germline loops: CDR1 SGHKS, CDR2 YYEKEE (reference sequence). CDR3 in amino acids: CASSPQGSSPLHF. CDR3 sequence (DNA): TGTGCCAGCAGCCCTCAGGGGAGCTCACCCCTCCACTTT.

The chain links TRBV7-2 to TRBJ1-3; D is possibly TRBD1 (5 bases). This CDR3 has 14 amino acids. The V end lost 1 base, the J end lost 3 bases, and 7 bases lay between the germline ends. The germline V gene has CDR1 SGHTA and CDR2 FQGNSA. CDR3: CASSLVQGGNTIYF. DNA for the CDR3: TGTGCCAGCAGCTTAGTTCAGGGTGGAAACACCATATATTTT.

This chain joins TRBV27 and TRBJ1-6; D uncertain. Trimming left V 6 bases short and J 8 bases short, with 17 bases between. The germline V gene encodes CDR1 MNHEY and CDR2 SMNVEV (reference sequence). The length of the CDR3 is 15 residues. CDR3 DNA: TGTGCCAGCAGGAAAGCGGACGGAGTTTATTCACCCCTCCACTTT. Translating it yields CASRKADGVYSPLHF.

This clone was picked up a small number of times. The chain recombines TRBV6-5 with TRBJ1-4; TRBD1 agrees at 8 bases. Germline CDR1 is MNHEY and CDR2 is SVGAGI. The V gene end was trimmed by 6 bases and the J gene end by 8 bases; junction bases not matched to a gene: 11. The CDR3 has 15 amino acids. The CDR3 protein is CASRARGRREEKLFF. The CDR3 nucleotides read TGTGCCAGCAGGGCCAGGGGGCGACGGGAAGAAAAACTGTTTTTT.

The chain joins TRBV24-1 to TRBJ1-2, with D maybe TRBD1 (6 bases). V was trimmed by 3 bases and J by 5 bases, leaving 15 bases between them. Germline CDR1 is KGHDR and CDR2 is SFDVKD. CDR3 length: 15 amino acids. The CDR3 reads CATSDPQQGDYGYTF. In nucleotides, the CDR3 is TGTGCCACCAGTGATCCCCAACAGGGAGATTATGGCTACACCTTC.

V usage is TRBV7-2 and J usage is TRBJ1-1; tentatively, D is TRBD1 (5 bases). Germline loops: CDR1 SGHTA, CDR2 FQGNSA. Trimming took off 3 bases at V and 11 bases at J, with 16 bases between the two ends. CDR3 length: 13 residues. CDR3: CASSFPGDPRAFF. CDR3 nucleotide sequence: TGTGCCAGCAGCTTTCCTGGGGACCCGCGGGCTTTCTTT.

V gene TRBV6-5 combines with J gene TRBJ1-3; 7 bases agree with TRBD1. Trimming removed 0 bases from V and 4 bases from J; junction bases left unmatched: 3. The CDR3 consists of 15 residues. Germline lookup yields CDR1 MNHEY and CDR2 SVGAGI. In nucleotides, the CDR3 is TGTGCCAGCAGTTACTCGACAGGGAAGGGAAACACCATATATTTT. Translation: CASSYSTGKGNTIYF.

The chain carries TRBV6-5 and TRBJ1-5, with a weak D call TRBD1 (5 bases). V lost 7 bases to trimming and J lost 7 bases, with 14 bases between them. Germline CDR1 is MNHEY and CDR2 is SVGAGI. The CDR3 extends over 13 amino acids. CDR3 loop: CASTPERGQPQHF. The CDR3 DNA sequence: TGTGCCAGCACACCCGAGAGGGGACAGCCCCAGCATTTT.